One sample yielded the 8 T cell receptor beta chains listed below, sequenced in a study of blood T cells in healthy people across ages. Primers used in a second PCR of about 7 to 12 cycles were a sample-barcoded 5' primer and a J-beta primer mix. From the 5' RACE reads, TCRdb called clonotypes with MiXCR, one entry per CDR3 protein. The sample lists roughly 2 million distinct CDR3 sequences, 49% seen once, with 2% to 2.5% in the top ten. Material for sequencing was blood. The source of these receptors is a woman aged 40 to 50 in good health.

This rearrangement joins TRBV28 to TRBJ1-2; unclear D gene. This CDR3 is built from 14 residues. Germline values: CDR1 MDHEN, CDR2 SYDVKM. Trimming took 3 bases from V and 4 from J, leaving 12 bases between them. In DNA, the CDR3 is TGTGCCAGCAGTTTCCCGGCAGCTAGCTATGGCTACACCTTC. This codes for CASSFPAASYGYTF.

For this clonotype: A read error may explain this, as a much larger clone is one base away. The rearrangement joins TRBV21-1 to TRBJ1-1; TRBD1, the table's D call, lacks a check against the DNA. TRBV21-1 has pseudogene status. The CDR3 length is 19 residues. The CDR3, as DNA: TGTGCCAGCAGCAGGGTGGGAATGGGATGGGGGGCATTCAACACTGAAGCTTTCTTT. Protein: CASSRVGMGWGAFNTEAFF.

There are a few counts of this clonotype. The chain links TRBV10-1 to TRBJ2-7, with D possibly being TRBD2 (7 bases). Germline V gene data show CDR1 as WNHNN and CDR2 as SYGVQD (reference sequence). V was clipped by 1 base and J by 4 bases, with 26 bases between them. The CDR3 runs 19 residues. This CDR3 is CASSEFGAGGGSPPYEQYF. Written as DNA, the CDR3 is TGCGCCAGCAGTGAGTTCGGGGCCGGGGGCGGGAGTCCCCCTTACGAGCAGTACTTC.

The genes are TRBV27 and TRBJ1-4; 7 nucleotides agree with TRBD1. The CDR3 loop spans 14 amino acids. CDR1 and CDR2 from the germline V gene are MNHEY and SMNVEV (reference sequence). Trimming removed 5 bases from V and 4 bases from J; junction bases left unmatched: 4. CDR3 residues: CASSMGQNNEKLFF. Here the CDR3 DNA reads TGTGCCAGCAGTATGGGACAGAATAATGAAAAACTGTTTTTT. Together with reference TRBV27 and TRBJ1-4, the CDR3 gives the full variable domain: EAQVTQNPRYLITVTGKKLTVTCSQNMNHEYMSWYRQDPGLGLRQIYYSMNVEVTDKGDVPEGYKVSRKEKRNFPLILESPSPNQTSLYFCASSMGQNNEKLFFGSGTQLSVL.

This clonotype was counted only a few times. The chain is built from TRBV27 and TRBJ2-1; TRBD2 is a possible D gene (5 bases). V was shortened by 2 bases and J by 3 bases, with 8 bases between the two germline ends. This CDR3 has 14 amino acids. Germline loops: CDR1 MNHEY, CDR2 SMNVEV (reference sequence). This CDR3 is CASSLLGGYNEQFF. In nucleotides, the CDR3 is TGTGCCAGCAGTTTACTAGGAGGCTACAATGAGCAGTTCTTC.

This clonotype was counted only a few times. The genes are TRBV20-1 and TRBJ2-3, with D hard to call. V shed 8 bases and J shed 3 bases, with 21 bases lying between them. The CDR3 covers 15 residues. Per germline, CDR1 DFQATT and CDR2 SNEGSKA (reference sequence). The CDR3 protein is CSFRTSRFGTDTQYF. In DNA, the CDR3 is TGCAGTTTTAGGACCTCCCGTTTCGGGACAGATACGCAGTATTTT.

This chain links TRBV12-3 or TRBV12-4 with TRBJ2-1; D is possibly TRBD2 (6 bases). This CDR3 is 12 amino acids long. The germline V and J ends were trimmed by 6 bases and 13 bases, with 16 bases remaining between them. CDR3 region: CASSSLGTLQFF. CDR3 sequence (DNA): TGTGCCAGCAGCAGTTTGGGGACTCTCCAGTTCTTC.

This chain connects TRBV7-9 to TRBJ2-3, with D possibly TRBD2 on 6 matching bases. The V end lost 0 bases, the J end lost 5 bases, and 12 bases lay between the germline ends. Germline loops: CDR1 SEHNR, CDR2 FQNEAQ (reference sequence). The CDR3 consists of 15 residues. The DNA for the CDR3 is TGTGCCAGCAGCTTAGCTTGGCAGGAGGGAGATACGCAGTATTTT. It is translated as CASSLAWQEGDTQYF.